The subject of this entry is one T cell receptor beta chain. It has no known antigen specificity. Nothing much larger sits one base from this clone, and base qualities are not available. The record originates from a study of blood T cell repertoires in COVID-19 (dated by TCRdb to the early 2020s). In terms of the full investigation: The collaborator samples originated in the United States, Italy and Spain and spanned the acute and convalescent phases of COVID-19. The prospective study material was composed of cDNA or gDNA derived from T cells, B-cell-depleted T cells, or PBMCs. The dataset comprised deeply sampled blood TCRbeta repertoires from subjects exposed to, actively infected with, or recovered from COVID-19. A freely available public database, intended as a resource for researchers studying the immune response to SARS-CoV-2, is where the repertoires were released. Samples came from the ongoing ImmuneRACE study (first 160 participants) plus 1,254 subjects from 6 global collaborators. The sample metadata nearly always contained a de-identified subject ID, COVID-19 status, age in years and sex. HLA class I and class II types, where available, came from metadata supplied by the sample provider rather than from assay-based typing.

Whole blood was collected in K2EDTA tubes by collaborating institutions according to the institutions' own protocols. For TCRbeta analysis, collaborators shipped samples in one of three forms: frozen whole blood, isolated PBMCs, or DNA extracted from either of those sample types. The immunoSEQ Assay, a bias-controlled multiplex PCR, was used to amplify TCRbeta CDR3 regions from genomic DNA. Per the source publication's procedure: Nucleated cell counts per sample were estimated from amplification of reference gene primers within the assay. To quantify the absolute abundance of each unique TCRbeta CDR3 rearrangement, sequence reads were collapsed and filtered. For each sample, productive Simpson clonality was calculated by taking the square root of Simpson's diversity index across productive rearrangements. The table comes from immuneACCESS by way of TCRdb, which keeps in-frame sequences with V and J called. Part of the clones is missing from these tables; in studies checked, under half for an unresolved V gene and the rest for unknown reasons. For V, J and clone size, that table is used; D and trimming come from the DNA. This sample comprises more than 200,000 clones, 80% to 90% of them detected only once. The top ten constitute 4.2% of the sample.

What the work shows at the level of the full study, not this receptor alone: Clinical and demographic metadata were provided uncurated, with the amount varying by source and participant.

Reading from cysteine to phenylalanine, the CDR3 counts 12 amino acids. The entry retains the CDR3 DNA only, 36 bases that are in frame from base 1. Germline trimming: 5 bases from V, 10 bases from J; junction bases outside gene matches: 5. Per the germline V gene, SGHVS is the CDR1 and FQNEAQ is the CDR2. The chain is encoded by TRBV7-8 joined to TRBJ2-1; TRBD2 fits 7 bases in the junction. This clonotype was obtained from a man between 60 and 75 years old with acute or convalescent COVID-19. The sequenced sample consisted of peripheral blood. The nucleotide sequence reads as follows: TGTGCCAGCAGCACCTTGGGGGGGGAGCAGTTCTTC. Its protein is CASSTLGGEQFF. The CDR3 plus the reference TRBV7-8 and TRBJ2-1 genes for the other parts give the full variable domain: GAGVSQSPRYKVAKRGQDVALRCDPISGHVSLFWYQQALGQGPEFLTYFQNEAQLDKSGLPSDRFFAERPEGSVSTLKIQRTQQEDSAVYLCASSTLGGEQFFGPGTRLTVL.